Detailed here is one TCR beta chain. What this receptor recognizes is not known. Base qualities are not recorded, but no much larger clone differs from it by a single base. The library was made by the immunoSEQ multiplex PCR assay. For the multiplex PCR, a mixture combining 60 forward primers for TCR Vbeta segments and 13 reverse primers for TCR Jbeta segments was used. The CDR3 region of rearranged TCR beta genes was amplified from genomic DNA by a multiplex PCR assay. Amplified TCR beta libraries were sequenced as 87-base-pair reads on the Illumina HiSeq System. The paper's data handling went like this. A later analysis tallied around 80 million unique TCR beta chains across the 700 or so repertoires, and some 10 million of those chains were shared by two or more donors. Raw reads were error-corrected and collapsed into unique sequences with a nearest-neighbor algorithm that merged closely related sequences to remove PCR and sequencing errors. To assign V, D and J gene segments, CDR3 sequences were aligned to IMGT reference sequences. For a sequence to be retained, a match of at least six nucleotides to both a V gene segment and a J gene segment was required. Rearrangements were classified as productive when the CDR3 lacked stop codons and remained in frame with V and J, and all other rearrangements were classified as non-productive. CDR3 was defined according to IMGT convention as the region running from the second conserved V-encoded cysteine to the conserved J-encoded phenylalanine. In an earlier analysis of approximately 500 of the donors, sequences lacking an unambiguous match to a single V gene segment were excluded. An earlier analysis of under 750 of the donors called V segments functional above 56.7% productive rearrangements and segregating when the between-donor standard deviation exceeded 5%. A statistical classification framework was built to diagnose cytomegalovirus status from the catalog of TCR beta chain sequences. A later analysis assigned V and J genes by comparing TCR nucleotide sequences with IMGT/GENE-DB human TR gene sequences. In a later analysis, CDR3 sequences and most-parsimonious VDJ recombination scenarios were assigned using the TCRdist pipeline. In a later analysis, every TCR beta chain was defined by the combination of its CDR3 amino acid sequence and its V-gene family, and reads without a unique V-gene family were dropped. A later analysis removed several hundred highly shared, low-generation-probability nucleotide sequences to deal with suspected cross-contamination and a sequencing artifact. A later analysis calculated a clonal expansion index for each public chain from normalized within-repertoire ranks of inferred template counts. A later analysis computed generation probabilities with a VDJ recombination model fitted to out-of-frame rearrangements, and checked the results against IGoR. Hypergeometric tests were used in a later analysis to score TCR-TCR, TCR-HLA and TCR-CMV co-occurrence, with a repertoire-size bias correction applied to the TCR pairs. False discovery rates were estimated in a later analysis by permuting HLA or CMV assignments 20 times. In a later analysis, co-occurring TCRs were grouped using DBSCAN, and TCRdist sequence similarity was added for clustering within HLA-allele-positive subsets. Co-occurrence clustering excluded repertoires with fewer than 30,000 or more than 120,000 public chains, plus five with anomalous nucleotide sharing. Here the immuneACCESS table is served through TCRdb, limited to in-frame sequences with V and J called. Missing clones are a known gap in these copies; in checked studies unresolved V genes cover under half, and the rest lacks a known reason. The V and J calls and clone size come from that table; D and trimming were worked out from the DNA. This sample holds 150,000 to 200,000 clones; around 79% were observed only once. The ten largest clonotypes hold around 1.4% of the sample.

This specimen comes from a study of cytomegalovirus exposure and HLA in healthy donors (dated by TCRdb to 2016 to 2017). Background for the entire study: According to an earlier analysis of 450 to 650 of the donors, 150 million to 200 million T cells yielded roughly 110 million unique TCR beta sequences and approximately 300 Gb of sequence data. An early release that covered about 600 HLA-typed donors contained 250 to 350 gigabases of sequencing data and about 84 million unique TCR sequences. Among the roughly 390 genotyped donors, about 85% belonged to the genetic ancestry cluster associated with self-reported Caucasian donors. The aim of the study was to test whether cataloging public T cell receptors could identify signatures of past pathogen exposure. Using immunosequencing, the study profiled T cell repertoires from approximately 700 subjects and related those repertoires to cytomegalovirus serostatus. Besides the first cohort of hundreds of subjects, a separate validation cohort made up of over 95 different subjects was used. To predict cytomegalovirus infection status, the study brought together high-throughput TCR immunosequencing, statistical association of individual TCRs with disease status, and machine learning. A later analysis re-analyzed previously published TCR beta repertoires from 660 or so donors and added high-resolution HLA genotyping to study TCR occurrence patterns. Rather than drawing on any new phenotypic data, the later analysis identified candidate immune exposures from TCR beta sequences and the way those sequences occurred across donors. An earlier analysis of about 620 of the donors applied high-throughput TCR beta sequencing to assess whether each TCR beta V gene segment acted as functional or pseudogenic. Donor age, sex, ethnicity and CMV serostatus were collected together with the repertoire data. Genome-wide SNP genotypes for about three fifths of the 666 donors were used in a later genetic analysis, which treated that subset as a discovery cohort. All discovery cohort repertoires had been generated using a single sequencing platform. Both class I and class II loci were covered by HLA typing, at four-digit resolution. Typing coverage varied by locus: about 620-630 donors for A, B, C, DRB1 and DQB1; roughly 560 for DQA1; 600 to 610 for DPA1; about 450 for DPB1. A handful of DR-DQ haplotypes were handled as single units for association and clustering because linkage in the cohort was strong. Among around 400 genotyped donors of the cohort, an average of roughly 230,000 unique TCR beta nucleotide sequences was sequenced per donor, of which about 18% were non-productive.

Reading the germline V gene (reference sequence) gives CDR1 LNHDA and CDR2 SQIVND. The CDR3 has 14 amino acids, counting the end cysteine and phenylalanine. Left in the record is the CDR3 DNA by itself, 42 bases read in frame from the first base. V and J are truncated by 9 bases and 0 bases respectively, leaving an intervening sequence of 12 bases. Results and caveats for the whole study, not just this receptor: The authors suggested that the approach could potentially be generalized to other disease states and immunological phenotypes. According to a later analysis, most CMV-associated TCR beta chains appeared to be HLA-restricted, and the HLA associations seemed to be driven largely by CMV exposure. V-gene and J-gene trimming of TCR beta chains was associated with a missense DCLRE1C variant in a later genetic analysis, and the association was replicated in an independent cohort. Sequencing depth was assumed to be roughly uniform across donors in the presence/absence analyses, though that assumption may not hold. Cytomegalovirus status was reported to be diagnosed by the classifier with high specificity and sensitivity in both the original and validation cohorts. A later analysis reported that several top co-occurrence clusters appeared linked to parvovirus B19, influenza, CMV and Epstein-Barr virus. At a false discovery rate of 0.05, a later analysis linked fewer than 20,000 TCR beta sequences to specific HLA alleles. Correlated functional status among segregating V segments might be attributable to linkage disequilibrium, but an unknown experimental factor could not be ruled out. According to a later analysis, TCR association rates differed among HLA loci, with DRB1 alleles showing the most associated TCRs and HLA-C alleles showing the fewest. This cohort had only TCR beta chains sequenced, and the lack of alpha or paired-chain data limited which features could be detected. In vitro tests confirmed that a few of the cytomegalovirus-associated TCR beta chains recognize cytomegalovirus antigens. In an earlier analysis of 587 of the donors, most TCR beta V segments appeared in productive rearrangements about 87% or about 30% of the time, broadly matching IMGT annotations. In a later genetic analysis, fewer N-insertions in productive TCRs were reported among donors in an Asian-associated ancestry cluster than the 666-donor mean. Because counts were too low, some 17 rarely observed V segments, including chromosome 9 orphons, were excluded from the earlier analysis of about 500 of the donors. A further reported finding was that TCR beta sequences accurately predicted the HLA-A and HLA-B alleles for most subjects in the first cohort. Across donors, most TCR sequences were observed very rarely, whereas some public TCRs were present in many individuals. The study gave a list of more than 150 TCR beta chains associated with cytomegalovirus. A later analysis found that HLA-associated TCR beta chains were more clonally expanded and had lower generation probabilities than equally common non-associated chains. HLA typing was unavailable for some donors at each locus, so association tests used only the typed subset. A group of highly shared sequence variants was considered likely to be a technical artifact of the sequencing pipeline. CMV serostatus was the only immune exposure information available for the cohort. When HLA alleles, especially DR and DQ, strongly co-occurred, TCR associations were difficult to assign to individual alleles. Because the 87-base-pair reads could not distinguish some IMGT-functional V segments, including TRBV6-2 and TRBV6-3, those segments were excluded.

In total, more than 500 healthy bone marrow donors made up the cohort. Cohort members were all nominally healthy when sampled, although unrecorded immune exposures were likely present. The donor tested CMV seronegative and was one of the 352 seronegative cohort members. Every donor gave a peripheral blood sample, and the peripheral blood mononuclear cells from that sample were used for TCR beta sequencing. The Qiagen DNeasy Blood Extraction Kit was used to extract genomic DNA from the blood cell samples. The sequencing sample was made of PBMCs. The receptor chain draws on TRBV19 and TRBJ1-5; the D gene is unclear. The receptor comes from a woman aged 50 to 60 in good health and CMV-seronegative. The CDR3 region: CASSSTGSNQPQHF. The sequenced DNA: TGTGCCAGCTCTTCTACCGGTAGCAATCAGCCCCAGCATTTT.